The clone carrying this T cell receptor beta chain was counted a few times. A single record per CDR3 protein comes from TCRdb applying MiXCR to the RT-PCR reads. The repertoire holds about 700,000 distinct CDR3 sequences, with 11% to 15% as singletons. The sequencing input was memory CD4+ T cells from blood. The sequence was obtained from a female donor in good health, serving as a healthy control.

This CDR3 reads CSASPGGGAKNIQYF. DNA of the CDR3: TGCAGTGCTTCCCCGGGAGGGGGGGCCAAAAACATTCAGTACTTC. J is TRBJ2-4 and V is TRBV20-1; 8 bases align to TRBD2. The V gene end was trimmed by 5 bases and the J gene end by 1 base; junction bases not matched to a gene: 7. The CDR3 is 15 residues long. CDR1 is DFQATT and CDR2 is SNEGSKA in the germline V gene (reference sequence).